This T cell receptor beta chain was identified during a study of blood T cell repertoires in COVID-19. Some clones are missing from TCRdb's copy, which holds only in-frame ones; the method was immunoSEQ multiplex PCR. The table lists approximately 250,000 clones, approximately 80% of them singletons. This CDR3 region has 13 residues. V lost 7 bases, J lost 3 bases, and 13 bases lay in between. Germline V gene lookup returns CDR1 MDHEN and CDR2 SYDVKM. Material: PBMCs or T cells enriched from blood (not recorded which). This clonotype originated in a man between 35 and 55 years old who had recovered from COVID-19. The chain carries TRBV28 and TRBJ2-7; D is unresolved. CDR3: CASIGYEDYEQYF. CDR3 DNA: TGTGCCAGCATCGGATACGAGGACTACGAGCAGTACTTC. Using reference TRBV28 and TRBJ2-7 for the parts outside the CDR3, the full variable domain is DVKVTQSSRYLVKRTGEKVFLECVQDMDHENMFWYRQDPGLGLRLIYFSYDVKMKEKGDIPEGYSVSREKKERFSLILESASTNQTSMYLCASIGYEDYEQYFGPGTRLTVT.